This T cell receptor beta chain was retrieved from a study of breast tumors, draining lymph nodes, adjacent tissues. TCRdb processed the multiplex PCR reads anew with MiXCR; each CDR3 protein has one entry. The sample includes more than 50,000 distinct CDR3 sequences, roughly 40% of them seen just once. Notes on this clonotype: As yet, its antigen is unknown.

V was pared by 5 bases and J by 5 bases, with 13 bases between. The CDR3 is 14 residues long. The germline CDR1 and CDR2 sequences are DFQATT and SNEGSKA (reference sequence). The study's findings and limits: Luminal-like breast cancer showed significantly higher tumor–nontumor repertoire similarity than basal-like. Data only fit, rather than demonstrated, lymph node origin of most tumor T cells. Most tumor T cells seemingly derive from lymph node, then expand in tumor.

The sequence derives from a female donor with breast cancer. Some clones in this sample may be carry-over from other donors' samples. V usage is TRBV20-1 and J usage is TRBJ1-6; D not certain. The specimen sequenced was breast tumor tissue. Written as DNA, the CDR3 is TGCAGTGCTGGCTTTCTGAGGGATAATTCACCCCTCCACTTT. Its translation: CSAGFLRDNSPLHF.